These 27 T cell receptor beta chains originate from one sample sequenced in a study of T cells in Graves' hyperthyroidism and ophthalmopathy. Amplification of TCR beta CDR3 regions was performed using RNA transcripts as template. With the HTBI primer set, the TCR CDR3 went through a first round of RT-PCR. Each CDR3 protein gets one entry after TCRdb re-called the multiplex PCR reads with MiXCR. The repertoire consists of about 58,000 distinct CDR3 sequences, with around 50% occurring once and the leading ten covering around 12%. The sequenced sample consisted of blood. The source is a woman in her 30s with Graves' ophthalmopathy.

The chain joins TRBV4-1 to TRBJ1-1; 8 bases map to TRBD1. Trimming cost V 3 bases and J 3 bases; bases outside gene matches: 3. Looked up from germline, CDR1 is MGHRA and CDR2 is YSYEKL. The CDR3 is 14 amino acids. The CDR3 sequence is CASSHDRGYTEAFF. The CDR3 bases are TGCGCCAGCAGCCACGACAGGGGCTACACTGAAGCTTTCTTT.

This clonotype qualifies as medium-sized. The gene calls are TRBV25-1 and TRBJ1-5, with no clear D. CDR1 is MGHDK and CDR2 is SYGVNS in the germline V gene. This CDR3 comprises 14 residues. Trimming took 2 bases from V and 6 from J, leaving 11 bases between them. The CDR3 region has the DNA TGTGCCAGCAGTGAAGTCGGATTTGGTCAGCCCCAGCATTTT. Translated, it gives CASSEVGFGQPQHF. The full variable domain, its missing parts supplied by reference TRBV25-1 and TRBJ1-5, is EADIYQTPRYLVIGTGKKITLECSQTMGHDKMYWYQQDPGMELHLIHYSYGVNSTEKGDLSSESTVSRIRTEHFPLTLESARPSHTSQYLCASSEVGFGQPQHFGDGTRLSIL.

The rearrangement links TRBV2 to TRBJ1-6, with D perhaps matching TRBD1 (6 bases). Germline V gives CDR1 SNHLY, CDR2 FYNNEI. This CDR3 region has 15 residues. The ends were cut back, 7 bases at V and 6 bases at J, with 16 bases in the middle. The DNA of the CDR3 is TGTGCCAGCATCCGAGACAGGACCCTTAATTCACCCCTCCACTTT. Translating gives CASIRDRTLNSPLHF.

The gene calls are TRBV20-1 and TRBJ1-2; TRBD1 aligns across 7 bases. The CDR3 sequence is 15 residues long. Germline values: CDR1 DFQATT, CDR2 SNEGSKA (reference sequence). With 6 bases clipped from V and 3 bases from J, the junction kept 13 bases outside the gene matches. This chain's CDR3 is CSAGPRGREDYGYTF. DNA of the CDR3: TGCAGTGCGGGGCCCAGGGGGAGGGAGGACTATGGCTACACCTTC.

As for this clonotype: One end of the junction fails to match germline, which may point to a read error. The V and J genes are TRBV6-1 and TRBJ2-7, with TRBD2 as a possible D gene (6 bases). The CDR3 has 12 amino acids. Looked up from germline, CDR1 is MNHNS and CDR2 is SASEGT. CDR3 protein: CAISVRAGEQYF. CDR3 DNA: TGTGCCATCAGTGTACGTGCGGGGGAGCAGTACTTC.

At least ten counts were recorded for this clonotype. The chain combines TRBV6-1 with TRBJ1-2; TRBD1 might be the D (5 bases). The CDR3 totals 12 residues. Germline CDR1 and CDR2: MNHNS and SASEGT. Trimming left V 8 bases short and J 3 bases short, with 10 bases between. The CDR3 sequence is CASSDTYYGYTF. The CDR3 DNA reads as TGTGCCAGCTCGGACACATACTATGGCTACACCTTC.

About this clonotype: A much larger clone is a single base away; this may be a read error. This chain connects TRBV4-1 to TRBJ2-1, with TRBD2 matching 9 bases. CDR1 and CDR2 from the germline V gene are MGHRA and YSYEKL. The CDR3 is 16 residues long. The CDR3 DNA reads as TGCGCCAGCAGCCCCCTGTCGACTAGCGGAGCCAATGAGCGGTTCTTC. It specifies CASSPLSTSGANERFF.

This clonotype was seen many times. This chain links TRBV20-1 with TRBJ2-7; 9 bases line up with TRBD1. This CDR3 has 14 amino acids. V lost 4 bases, J lost 2 bases, and 6 bases stayed unmatched. Germline V gives CDR1 DFQATT, CDR2 SNEGSKA (reference sequence). The CDR3 sequence: CSATRTGATYEQYF. In DNA form, the CDR3 reads TGCAGTGCTACCCGGACAGGGGCCACCTACGAGCAGTACTTC.

The gene calls are TRBV4-1 and TRBJ2-7; the match to TRBD1 covers 7 bases. Per the germline V gene, CDR1 is MGHRA and CDR2 is YSYEKL. The J segment lost 1 base and the V segment lost 4 bases, leaving 7 bases of the junction unmatched. This CDR3 has 15 amino acids. CDR3 coding DNA: TGCGCCAGCAGCCTCGAGACAGGGCTTTCCTACGAGCAGTACTTC. Its translation: CASSLETGLSYEQYF.

This clonotype occurred many times. J is TRBJ2-3 and V is TRBV7-9, with D maybe TRBD1 (5 bases). The CDR3 runs to 19 residues. Germline V lookup: CDR1 SEHNR, CDR2 FQNEAQ (reference sequence). Between the trimmed V and J ends, which lost 2 bases and 5 bases, there was a span of 26 bases. CDR3 region: CASSLIPTERHAQGDTQYF. The CDR3 DNA is TGTGCCAGCAGCTTAATTCCCACCGAGAGACACGCTCAGGGAGATACGCAGTATTTT.

Regarding this clonotype: Being one base from a much bigger clone, this may be a read error. Lacking the conserved final phenylalanine or tryptophan, this CDR3 likely reflects a read error. This chain joins TRBV28 and TRBJ2-7; TRBD1 matches 9 bases. CDR3 length: 15 residues. V lost 1 base to trimming and J lost 5 bases; unmatched junction nucleotides: 6. Germline V gene sequence: CDR1 MDHEN, CDR2 SYDVKM. The CDR3 nucleotides read TGTGCCAGCAGTTTATTGGGACAGGGTTTCGACGAGCAGTACTCC. Amino acid sequence: CASSLLGQGFDEQYS.

The V and J genes are TRBV28 and TRBJ1-1; D is unresolved. The CDR3 loop spans 16 amino acids. The V and J ends lost 3 bases and 1 base respectively, with 15 bases between them. The V gene's germline CDR1 is MDHEN and CDR2 SYDVKM. CDR3 sequence: CASSLGSMSRNTEAFF. DNA of the CDR3: TGTGCCAGCAGTTTGGGGTCGATGAGCAGGAACACTGAAGCTTTCTTT.

This clonotype was seen at least ten times. The chain recombines TRBV20-1 with TRBJ2-3, with 10 bases identical to TRBD2. The V segment lost 7 bases and the J segment 4 bases; nucleotides outside the gene matches: 5. The CDR3 is 13 amino acids. Germline assignment: CDR1 DFQATT and CDR2 SNEGSKA (reference sequence). CDR3 region: CSVLAGNPDTQYF. In DNA, the CDR3 is TGCAGTGTACTAGCGGGAAACCCAGATACGCAGTATTTT.

This sequence joins TRBV29-1 and TRBJ2-7, with D maybe TRBD2 (6 bases). This CDR3 comprises 12 residues. CDR1 and CDR2 from the germline V gene are SQVTM and ANQGSEA. As DNA, the CDR3 is TGCACCCTTGGGCCAGGGAGGTACGAGCAGTACTTC. This sequence encodes CTLGPGRYEQYF.

In its sample, this clonotype was seen a few times. This may stem from a read error, because a much larger clone lies one nucleotide away. The conserved final phenylalanine or tryptophan is absent from the CDR3, which likely points to a read error. This chain uses TRBV12-3 or TRBV12-4 with TRBJ2-1; perhaps D is TRBD1 or TRBD2 (6 bases each). V shed 2 bases and J shed 2 bases, with 13 bases lying between them. CDR3 length equals 16 residues. The CDR3 DNA sequence: TGTGCCAGCAGTTTATTCGGGGGCGCGCCCTACAATGAGCAGTTCCTC. It codes for CASSLFGGAPYNEQFL.

This clonotype was counted ten times or more. The V gene is TRBV4-2, the J gene TRBJ1-1; possible D gene TRBD1, 6 bases. This CDR3 spans 15 amino acids. CDR1 is LGHNA and CDR2 is YNFKEQ in the germline V gene. The V and J ends lost 4 bases and 1 base respectively, with 13 bases between them. The CDR3 protein is CASSLESRGNTEAFF. CDR3 nucleotide sequence: TGTGCCAGCAGCCTTGAGAGCAGGGGGAACACTGAAGCTTTCTTT.

This chain links TRBV30 with TRBJ2-1, with TRBD2 as a possible D gene (6 bases). Trimming took off 3 bases at V and 0 bases at J, with 12 bases between the two ends. CDR1 GTSNPN and CDR2 SVGIG come from the germline V gene (reference sequence). There are 15 residues in the CDR3. The CDR3 protein is CAWSEGTGSYNEQFF. CDR3 nucleotides: TGTGCCTGGAGCGAGGGGACTGGCTCCTACAATGAGCAGTTCTTC.

This chain joins TRBV20-1 and TRBJ1-2, with a weak D call TRBD1 (6 bases). V lost 7 bases, J lost 4 bases, and 16 bases lay in between. The germline V gene encodes CDR1 DFQATT and CDR2 SNEGSKA (reference sequence). The CDR3 covers 13 residues. The CDR3 protein is CSVRGGDVYGYTF. The CDR3 nucleotides are TGCAGTGTGCGAGGGGGTGATGTCTATGGCTACACCTTC.

V and J are TRBV7-7 and TRBJ1-4; D unclear. This CDR3 is 12 amino acids long. Germline V gene data show CDR1 as SSHAT and CDR2 as FNYEAQ (reference sequence). The CDR3: CARDGLHEKLFF. The DNA of the CDR3 is TGTGCTAGAGATGGCCTCCATGAAAAACTGTTTTTT.

Many counts were recorded for this clonotype. The chain links TRBV19 to TRBJ1-5; D is undetermined. V gave up 5 bases and J gave up 1 base, with 3 bases separating them. CDR3 length equals 12 residues. CDR1 and CDR2 (germline): LNHDA, SQIVND (reference sequence). The CDR3 DNA is TGTGCCAGTAGTTGGAGCAATCAGCCCCAGCATTTT. Encoded protein: CASSWSNQPQHF. Using reference TRBV19 and TRBJ1-5 for the parts outside the CDR3, the full variable domain is DGGITQSPKYLFRKEGQNVTLSCEQNLNHDAMYWYRQDPGQGLRLIYYSQIVNDFQKGDIAEGYSVSREKKESFPLTVTSAQKNPTAFYLCASSWSNQPQHFGDGTRLSIL.

With regard to this clonotype: The junction departs from the called germline gene at one end, perhaps through a read error. The chain combines TRBV7-7 with TRBJ2-1; 9 bases match TRBD2. This CDR3 region has 14 residues. Germline V gene data show CDR1 as SSHAT and CDR2 as FNYEAQ (reference sequence). The CDR3 region has the DNA TGTGCTAGCACTATCAGCGGGAGGTCCAATGAGCAGTTCTTC. Its translation: CASTISGRSNEQFF.

This sequence joins TRBV2 and TRBJ2-7; 14 positions agree with TRBD2. This CDR3 is 17 amino acids long. Trimming removed 4 bases from V and 0 bases from J; junction bases left unmatched: 5. The germline V gene has CDR1 SNHLY and CDR2 FYNNEI. CDR3 coding DNA: TGTGCCAGCAGTGGGACTAGCGGGAGGTATACCTCCTACGAGCAGTACTTC. The encoded protein is CASSGTSGRYTSYEQYF.

This clonotype showed up many times. The chain employs TRBV12-3 or TRBV12-4 and TRBJ1-1; 7 bases are a match to TRBD1. The CDR3 is made up of 15 amino acids. The trim removed 1 base at V and 7 bases at J, leaving 9 bases unmatched. CDR3 sequence: CASSLGQGGGSEAFF. CDR3 nucleotide sequence: TGTGCCAGCAGTTTAGGGCAGGGGGGGGGAAGTGAAGCTTTCTTT.

There are many counts of this clonotype. The chain carries TRBV6-5 and TRBJ1-5; TRBD1 matches at 7 bases. The CDR3 is made up of 14 amino acids. The germline gives CDR1 MNHEY, CDR2 SVGAGI. V lost 7 bases to trimming and J lost 5 bases; unmatched junction nucleotides: 8. In nucleotides, the CDR3 is TGTGCCAGCACCAAAAGGCAGGGGGATCAGCCCCAGCATTTT. It encodes CASTKRQGDQPQHF.

On this clonotype itself: Being one base from a much bigger clone, this may be a read error. The chain recombines TRBV4-1 with TRBJ2-5; D gene ambiguous. V shed 3 bases and J shed 5 bases, with 16 bases lying between them. In germline, CDR1 is MGHRA, CDR2 YSYEKL. This CDR3 is built from 15 residues. The CDR3 protein is CASSHDGRAWETQYF. CDR3 nucleotide sequence: TGCGCCAGCAGCCATGACGGACGAGCTTGGGAGACCCAGTACTTC.

This clonotype was counted at least ten times. The rearrangement uses TRBV2 and TRBJ2-1; no reliable D call. The CDR3 runs 16 residues. CDR1 is SNHLY, CDR2 FYNNEI, per germline. Trimming shortened V by 3 bases and J by 0 bases, and 12 bases separated the two germline ends. CDR3 sequence reads: CASSEPEDSSYNEQFF. CDR3 bases: TGTGCCAGCAGTGAGCCCGAGGATAGCTCCTACAATGAGCAGTTCTTC.

The chain has TRBV19 and TRBJ2-3, with 7 positions matching TRBD2. The CDR3 contains 13 residues. V lost 10 bases, J lost 8 bases, and 12 bases stayed unmatched. Germline V CDR1 and CDR2: LNHDA, SQIVND (reference sequence). The CDR3 sequence is CATESGTRGTQYF. The CDR3 nucleotides read TGTGCCACCGAGAGCGGGACGCGGGGTACGCAGTATTTT.